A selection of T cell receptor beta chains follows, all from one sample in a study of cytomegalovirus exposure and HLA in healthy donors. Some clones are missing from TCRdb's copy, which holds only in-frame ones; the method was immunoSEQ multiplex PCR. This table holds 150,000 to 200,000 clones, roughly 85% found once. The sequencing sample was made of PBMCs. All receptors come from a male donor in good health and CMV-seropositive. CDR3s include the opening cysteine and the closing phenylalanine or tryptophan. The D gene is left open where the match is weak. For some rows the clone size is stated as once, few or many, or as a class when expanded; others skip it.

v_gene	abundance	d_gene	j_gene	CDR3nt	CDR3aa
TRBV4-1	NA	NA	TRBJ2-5	TGCGCCAGCAGCCAACCTTCTAGCGGAAGGGGGGAGACCCAGTACTTC	CASSQPSSGRGETQYF
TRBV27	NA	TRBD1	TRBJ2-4	TGTGCCAGCAGTTCCGGGACAGGGTTTGCCAAAAACAGTCAGTACTTC	CASSSGTGFAKNSQYF
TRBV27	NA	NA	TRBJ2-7	TGTGCCAGCAGTTTAAGGGGCCCCTACGAGCAGTACTTC	CASSLRGPYEQYF
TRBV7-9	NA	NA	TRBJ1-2	TGTGCCAGCAGCCCCACACCCCCCAGGGTAGCCTTGTATGGCTACACCTTC	CASSPTPPRVALYGYTF
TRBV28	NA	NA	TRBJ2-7	TGTGCCAGCAGTAGGGGTGACGAGCAGTACTTC	CASSRGDEQYF
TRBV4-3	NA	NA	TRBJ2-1	TGCGCCAGCAGCCAATGGTATTACGGGGAGCAGTTCTTC	CASSQWYYGEQFF
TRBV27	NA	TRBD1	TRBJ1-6	TGTGCCAGCAGTTTATGGGGGACAGGGGGCAATTCACCCCTCCACTTT	CASSLWGTGGNSPLHF
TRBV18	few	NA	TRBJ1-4	TGTGCCAGCTCATCAGGGGATGAAAAACTGTTTTTT	CASSSGDEKLFF
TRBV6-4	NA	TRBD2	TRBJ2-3	TGTGCCAGCAGTGCAGCGGGAGAGGGAGATACGCAGTATTTT	CASSAAGEGDTQYF
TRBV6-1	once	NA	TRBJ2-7	TGTGCCGGGGGGGGGCGTTTTTCCTACGAGCAGTACTTC	CAGGGRFSYEQYF
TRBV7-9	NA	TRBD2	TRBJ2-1	TGTGCCAGCAGCTCGCCGAGCGGACTAGCGGGGGGAAACAATGAGCAGTTCTTC	CASSSPSGLAGGNNEQFF
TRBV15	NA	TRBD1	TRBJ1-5	TGTGCCACCAGCGAATGGGACAGATCACAGCCCCAGCATTTT	CATSEWDRSQPQHF
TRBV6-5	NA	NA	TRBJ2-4	TGTGCCAGCAGACAGGGAACGGACAGTCAGTACTTC	CASRQGTDSQYF
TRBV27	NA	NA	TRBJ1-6	TGTGCCAGCAGTTCCACAGGGCGCGCAACCTCCTATAATTCACCCCTCCACTTT	CASSSTGRATSYNSPLHF
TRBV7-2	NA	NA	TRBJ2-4	TGTGCCAGCAGCTTAGAAGTCAGGAATCACAGTCAGTACTTC	CASSLEVRNHSQYF
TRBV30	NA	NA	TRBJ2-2	TGTGCCGTCTCTTTTGCGGCCGGGGAGCTGTTTTTT	CAVSFAAGELFF
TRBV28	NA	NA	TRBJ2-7	TGTGCCAGCAGATCAAGTGGGGGCGTGCTCGACGAGCAGTACTTC	CASRSSGGVLDEQYF
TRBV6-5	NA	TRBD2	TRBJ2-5	TGTGCCAGCATCTTAGCGGGGTACCAAGAGACCCAGTACTTC	CASILAGYQETQYF
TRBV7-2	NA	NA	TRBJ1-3	TGTGCCAGCAGCAAACCGGGACACAACTCTGGAAACACCATATATTTT	CASSKPGHNSGNTIYF
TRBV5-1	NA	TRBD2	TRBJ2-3	TGCGCCAGCAGCTTGGGACTAGCGGGGGGAACTAGCACAGATACGCAGTATTTT	CASSLGLAGGTSTDTQYF
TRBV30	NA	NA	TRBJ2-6	TGTGCCTGGAGTGGAGGGAGTGGGGCCAACGTCCTGACTTTC	CAWSGGSGANVLTF
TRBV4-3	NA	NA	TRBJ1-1	TGCGCCAGCAGCCAAGCCCGGTATGACACTGAAGCTTTCTTT	CASSQARYDTEAFF
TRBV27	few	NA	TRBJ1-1	TGTGCCAGCAGTCCCCCAGGGGCCGCTGAAGCTTTCTTT	CASSPPGAAEAFF
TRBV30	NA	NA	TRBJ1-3	TGTGCCTGGTATGGCGGTGGAAACACCATATATTTT	CAWYGGGNTIYF
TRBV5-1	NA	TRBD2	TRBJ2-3	TGCGCCAGCAGCTCACGGGGGACTAGCGGGCCCACAGATACGCAGTATTTT	CASSSRGTSGPTDTQYF
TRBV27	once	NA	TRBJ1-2	TGTGCCAGCACTAGGACAACAAACGTAGACTATGGCTACACCTTC	CASTRTTNVDYGYTF
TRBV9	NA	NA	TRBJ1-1	TGTGCCAGCAGCGTGCATTATAGGACTGAAGTTTTCTTT	CASSVHYRTEVFF
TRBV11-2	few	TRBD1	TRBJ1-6	TGTGCCAGCAGCTTCGTACAGGGGTTCTCCTATAATTCACCCCTCCACTTT	CASSFVQGFSYNSPLHF
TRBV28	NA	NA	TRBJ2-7	TGTGCCAGCAGATCTAGCGTGACCTACGAGCAGTACTTC	CASRSSVTYEQYF
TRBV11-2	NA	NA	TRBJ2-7	TGTGCCAGCAGCTCGGGACTGGCCTTCGGAGAGCAGTACTTC	CASSSGLAFGEQYF
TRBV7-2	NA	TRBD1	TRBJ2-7	TGTGCCAGCAGCAGCGGACAGGTCTACGAGCAGTACTTC	CASSSGQVYEQYF
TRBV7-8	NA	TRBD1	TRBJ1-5	TGTGCCAGCAGCAGCCGGGACAGGGGGAATAGCAATCAGCCCCAGCATTTT	CASSSRDRGNSNQPQHF
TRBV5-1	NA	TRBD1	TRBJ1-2	TGCGCCAGCAGCTCCAGGGGGTACTATGGCTACACCTTC	CASSSRGYYGYTF
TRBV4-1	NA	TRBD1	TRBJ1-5	TGCGCCAGCAGCCAAGCAGGACTACAGGGGATCGGGAGCAATCAGCCCCAGCATTTT	CASSQAGLQGIGSNQPQHF
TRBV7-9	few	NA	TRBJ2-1	TGTGCCAGCAGCCCTGGGACGGGAGTATTAGATGAGCAGTTCTTC	CASSPGTGVLDEQFF
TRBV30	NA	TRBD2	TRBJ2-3	TGTGCCTGGAGTTCCTTCCCCGGGGGGATACGCGGAGCAGATACGCAGTATTTT	CAWSSFPGGIRGADTQYF
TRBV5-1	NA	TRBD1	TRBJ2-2	TGCGCCAGCAGGTCACCGGGACAGGGGAACACCGGGGAGCTGTTTTTT	CASRSPGQGNTGELFF
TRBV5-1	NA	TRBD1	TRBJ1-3	TGCGCCAGCAGCTCCGGACGGATAGGACAGGGCCGCCTCTCTGGAAACACCATATATTTT	CASSSGRIGQGRLSGNTIYF
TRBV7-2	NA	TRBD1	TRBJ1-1	TGTGCCAGCAGCCATAGCCGACAGGGTAGGGCTGAAGCTTTCTTT	CASSHSRQGRAEAFF
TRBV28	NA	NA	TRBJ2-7	TGTGCCATCCTTTACGAGCAGTACTTC	CAILYEQYF
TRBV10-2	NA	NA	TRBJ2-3	TGCGCCAGCAGTTATACAGATACGCAGTATTTT	CASSYTDTQYF
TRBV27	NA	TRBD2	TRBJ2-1	TGTGCCAGCAGTTTAGGTAGCGGGAGGGAGCAGTTCTTC	CASSLGSGREQFF
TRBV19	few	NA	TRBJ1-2	TGTGCCAGTAGACTACGGGACTTAGATAACTATGGCTACACCTTC	CASRLRDLDNYGYTF
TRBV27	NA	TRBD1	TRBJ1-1	TGTGCCAGCAGTTCGACAGGGGGCCCCCTCGGGACTGAAGCTTTCTTT	CASSSTGGPLGTEAFF
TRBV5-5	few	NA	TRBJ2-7	TGTGCCAGCAGCTTAGGCGCGGAGATAGCCTCCTCTGAGCAGTACTTC	CASSLGAEIASSEQYF
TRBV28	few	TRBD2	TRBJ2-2	TGTGCCAGCAGTTACCGTACTAGCGGCTCGAACACCGGGGAGCTGTTTTTT	CASSYRTSGSNTGELFF
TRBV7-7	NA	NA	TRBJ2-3	TGTGCCAGCAGCCCCCAGGGGCTTAGCACAGATACGCAGTATTTT	CASSPQGLSTDTQYF
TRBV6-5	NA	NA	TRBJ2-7	TGTGCCAGCAGGAATATAGCAGATTACGAGCAGTACTTC	CASRNIADYEQYF
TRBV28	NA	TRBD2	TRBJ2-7	TGTGCCAGCAGAATCGGGACTAGCGGGAGAATCGGGATCTACGAGCAGTACTTC	CASRIGTSGRIGIYEQYF
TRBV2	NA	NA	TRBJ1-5	TGTGCCAGCAGCCGAGACGTCGGGAATCAGCCCCAGCATTTT	CASSRDVGNQPQHF
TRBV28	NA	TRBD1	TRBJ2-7	TGTGCCAGCACGCCGGGACAGGTAACCGAGCAGTACTTC	CASTPGQVTEQYF